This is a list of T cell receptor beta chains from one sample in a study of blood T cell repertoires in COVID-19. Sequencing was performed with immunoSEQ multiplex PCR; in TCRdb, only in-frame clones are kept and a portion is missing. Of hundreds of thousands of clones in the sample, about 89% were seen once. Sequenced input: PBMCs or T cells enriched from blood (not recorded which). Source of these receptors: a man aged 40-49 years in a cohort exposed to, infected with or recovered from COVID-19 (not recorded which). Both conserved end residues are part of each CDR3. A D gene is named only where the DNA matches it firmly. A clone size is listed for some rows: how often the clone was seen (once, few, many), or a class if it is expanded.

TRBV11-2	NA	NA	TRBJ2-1	CASSFQRYNEQFF	TGTGCCAGCAGCTTTCAGCGGTACAATGAGCAGTTCTTC
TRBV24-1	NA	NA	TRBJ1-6	CATSDLDRPRGPLHF	TGTGCCACCAGTGATCTCGACAGGCCAAGGGGACCCCTCCACTTT
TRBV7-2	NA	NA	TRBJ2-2	CASSLYTGELFF	TGTGCCAGCAGCCTCTACACCGGGGAGCTGTTTTTT
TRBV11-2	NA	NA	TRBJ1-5	CASSLEGAGSNQPQHF	TGTGCCAGCAGCTTAGAGGGGGCTGGGAGCAATCAGCCCCAGCATTTT
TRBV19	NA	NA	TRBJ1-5	CASSGRRGPNQPQHF	TGTGCCAGTAGTGGGCGGCGGGGCCCCAATCAGCCCCAGCATTTT
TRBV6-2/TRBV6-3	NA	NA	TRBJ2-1	CASSDHRGLTYNEQFF	TGTGCCAGCAGTGACCATAGGGGACTTACCTACAATGAGCAGTTCTTC
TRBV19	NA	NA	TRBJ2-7	CASSMGQEPYEQYF	TGTGCCAGTAGTATGGGTCAGGAACCCTACGAGCAGTACTTC
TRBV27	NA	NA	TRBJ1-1	CASRQGAPATEAFF	TGTGCCAGCAGGCAGGGCGCCCCGGCCACTGAAGCTTTCTTT
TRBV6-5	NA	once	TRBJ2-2	CASVGYVGGELFF	TGTGCCAGCGTGGGCTACGTTGGGGGGGAGCTGTTTTTT
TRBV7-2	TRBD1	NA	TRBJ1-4	CASSPGGTGAEKLFF	TGTGCCAGCAGCCCCGGGGGGACAGGGGCCGAAAAACTGTTTTTT
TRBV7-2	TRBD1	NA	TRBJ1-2	CASSFDRDYGYTF	TGTGCCAGCAGCTTCGACAGGGACTATGGCTACACCTTC
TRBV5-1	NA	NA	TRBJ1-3	CASSLDTSGNTIYF	TGCGCCAGCAGCTTGGACACCTCTGGAAACACCATATATTTT
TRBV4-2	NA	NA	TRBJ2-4	CASSQDASGKNIQYF	TGTGCCAGCAGCCAAGATGCGTCAGGAAAAAACATTCAGTACTTC
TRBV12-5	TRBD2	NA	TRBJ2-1	CASGSQLAGGGVEQFF	TGTGCTAGTGGTTCGCAACTAGCGGGAGGTGGGGTTGAGCAGTTCTTC
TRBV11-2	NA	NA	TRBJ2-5	CASSLGGSLRGETQYF	TGTGCCAGCAGCTTAGGTGGTAGCCTCAGGGGAGAGACCCAGTACTTC
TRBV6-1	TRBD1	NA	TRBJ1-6	CASRPGQGISSPLHF	TGTGCCAGCAGGCCGGGACAGGGGATTTCTTCACCCCTCCACTTT